The 21 T cell receptor beta chains reported below all come from one sample, sequenced in a study of graft-versus-host responses after intestinal transplantation. Intraepithelial and lamina propria lymphocytes were isolated from graft specimens. Using immunoSEQ multiplex PCR, the repertoire was profiled, and TCRdb retains in-frame clones only, with some absent. The sample yields under 20,000 clones, around 69% seen once. The specimen comprised ileum tissue, sampled 14 days after transplant. The receptors originated from a human patient who received an intestinal transplant, so some T cells may come from the graft donor.

This chain connects TRBV9 to TRBJ2-7, with 10 bases matching TRBD2. This CDR3 contains 15 residues. Germline loops: CDR1 SGDLS, CDR2 YYNGEE. The ends lost 3 bases at V and 6 bases at J; junction bases unmatched: 9. The chain's CDR3 is CASSGGLAELTEQYF. The DNA for the CDR3 is TGTGCCAGCAGCGGAGGACTAGCGGAGCTTACCGAGCAGTACTTC.

The gene calls are TRBV6-5 and TRBJ2-5, with 7 bases aligning to TRBD1. Losses at the gene ends were 1 base for V and 5 bases for J; bases not matched to a gene: 7. The CDR3 covers 15 residues. CDR1 MNHEY and CDR2 SVGAGI come from the germline V gene. CDR3 DNA sequence: TGTGCCAGCAGTTACTTGCAAGGGGGCAGGGAGACCCAGTACTTC. It translates to CASSYLQGGRETQYF.

The chain carries TRBV29-1 and TRBJ1-3; D perhaps matches TRBD1 (6 bases). Deletions cut 7 bases from V and 0 bases from J, with 10 bases between. From germline, CDR1 is SQVTM and CDR2 ANQGSEA. This CDR3 region has 13 residues. Here the CDR3 DNA reads TGCAGCGCCACAGGGATCTCTGGAAACACCATATATTTT. It is translated as CSATGISGNTIYF.

Only one count was recorded for this clone. The gene calls are TRBV5-1 and TRBJ1-1; possibly TRBD1 for D (6 bases). V lost 6 bases and J lost 4, with 19 bases in between. The CDR3 loop spans 15 amino acids. Germline V gene sequence: CDR1 SGHRS, CDR2 YFSETQ. CDR3 DNA sequence: TGCGCCAGCAAGGATTCCGGGGGAGGGGGCACTGAAGCTTTCTTT. Its protein product is CASKDSGGGGTEAFF.

The DNA of the CDR3 is TGTGCCAGTAGTATAGCGGCTAGCGGGTCATCCTACGAGCAGTACTTC. Amino acids: CASSIAASGSSYEQYF. The V gene is TRBV19, the J gene TRBJ2-7; 8 positions agree with TRBD2. Unmatched junction bases numbered 6, after V lost 1 base and J lost 1 base. The V gene's germline CDR1 is LNHDA and CDR2 SQIVND (reference sequence). The CDR3 has 16 amino acids.

V is TRBV2 and J is TRBJ1-4; D gene ambiguous. Germline CDR1 SNHLY, CDR2 FYNNEI. The CDR3 sequence is 14 residues long. V was clipped by 3 bases and J by 3 bases, with 8 bases between them. In nucleotides, the CDR3 is TGTGCCAGCAGTGATGAACCGTCTAATGAAAAACTGTTTTTT. Translation gives CASSDEPSNEKLFF. Looking up the rest from reference TRBV2 and TRBJ1-4 gives the full variable domain: EPEVTQTPSHQVTQMGQEVILRCVPISNHLYFYWYRQILGQKVEFLVSFYNNEISEKSEIFDDQFSVERPDGSNFTLKIRSTKLEDSAMYFCASSDEPSNEKLFFGSGTQLSVL.

The V call is TRBV14, the J call TRBJ2-3; D call uncertain. The CDR3 covers 13 residues. The V gene's germline CDR1 is SGHDN and CDR2 FVKESK. Trimming removed 2 bases from V and 11 bases from J, with 14 bases in between. In nucleotides, the CDR3 is TGTGCCAGCAGCCAAAATTCCGGGCCGCTGCAGTATTTT. Its protein product is CASSQNSGPLQYF.

This clone was recorded once. The rearrangement links TRBV21-1 to TRBJ1-5. TRBV21-1 is recorded as a pseudogene. The CDR3 is made up of 12 amino acids. The CDR3 reads CASPLGYQPQHF. The CDR3 DNA is TGTGCCAGCCCCCTCGGCTATCAGCCCCAGCATTTT.

The chain links TRBV4-1 to TRBJ2-1; 9 bases line up with TRBD2. Germline trimming cut 1 base from V and 1 base from J; bases unmatched to any gene: 5. Germline CDR1 is MGHRA and CDR2 is YSYEKL. The CDR3 loop spans 17 amino acids. CDR3 sequence (DNA): TGCGCCAGCAGCCAAGGACTAGCGGAATATTCCTACAATGAGCAGTTCTTC. The encoded protein is CASSQGLAEYSYNEQFF.

The chain joins TRBV11-2 to TRBJ2-2, with D perhaps being TRBD1 or TRBD2 (5 bases each). Between the trimmed V and J ends, which lost 5 bases and 4 bases, there was a span of 14 bases. CDR3 length: 15 amino acids. Germline V gene lookup returns CDR1 SGHAT and CDR2 FQNNGV. The CDR3 DNA is TGTGCCAGCAGCCCTGGGGGTGTGGGCACCGGGGAGCTGTTTTTT. Amino acid sequence: CASSPGGVGTGELFF.

This chain connects TRBV7-6 to TRBJ1-5; D unclear. Germline CDR1 reads SGHVS; CDR2 reads FNYEAQ. CDR3 length: 14 residues. The ends were cut back, 1 base at V and 9 bases at J, with 13 bases in the middle. Here the CDR3 reads CASSLEGGMGPQHF. The CDR3 DNA sequence: TGTGCCAGCAGCTTAGAGGGTGGGATGGGGCCCCAGCATTTT.

The chain couples TRBV11-1 to TRBJ2-3; 9 positions match TRBD1. CDR1 and CDR2 (germline): SGHAT, FQDESV (reference sequence). The CDR3 spans 16 residues. Germline trimming cut 1 base from V and 2 bases from J; bases unmatched to any gene: 4. CDR3 nucleotides: TGTGCCAGCAGCTTAGTTGGGACAGGGCTCACAGATACGCAGTATTTT. As protein: CASSLVGTGLTDTQYF.

V and J are TRBV5-6 and TRBJ2-5, with a tentative D call TRBD2 (5 bases). CDR1 and CDR2 (germline): SGHDT, YYEEEE. This CDR3 spans 13 amino acids. V dropped 2 bases and J dropped 4 bases, with 9 bases sitting between them. The CDR3 reads CASSFPLAETQYF. CDR3 nucleotide sequence: TGTGCCAGCAGCTTCCCCCTAGCAGAGACCCAGTACTTC.

The V and J genes are TRBV5-6 and TRBJ2-7, with no clear D. Germline V gene lookup returns CDR1 SGHDT and CDR2 YYEEEE. The V end lost 4 bases, the J end lost 3 bases, and 5 bases lay between the germline ends. The CDR3 contains 11 residues. In DNA, the CDR3 is TGTGCCAGCAGCCGATTCTACGAGCAGTACTTC. This sequence encodes CASSRFYEQYF. The full variable domain, its missing parts supplied by reference TRBV5-6 and TRBJ2-7, is DAGVTQSPTHLIKTRGQQVTLRCSPKSGHDTVSWYQQALGQGPQFIFQYYEEEERQRGNFPDRFSGHQFPNYSSELNVNALLLGDSALYLCASSRFYEQYFGPGTRLTVT.

The rearrangement links TRBV27 to TRBJ2-1; 8 bases align to TRBD2. V shed 4 bases and J 8 bases; nucleotides not matched to a gene: 10. The CDR3 runs 15 residues. CDR1 is MNHEY and CDR2 is SMNVEV in the germline V gene (reference sequence). CDR3 sequence: CASSSGTSSPYEQFF. The CDR3 coding sequence is TGTGCCAGCAGTTCAGGGACTAGTTCCCCCTATGAGCAGTTCTTC.

The table lists this clone with a few counts. The chain links TRBV30 to TRBJ1-5; 8 bases align to TRBD1. V shed 7 bases and J 2 bases; nucleotides not matched to a gene: 7. CDR3 length: 14 residues. Germline V gene sequence: CDR1 GTSNPN, CDR2 SVGIG (reference sequence). The CDR3 here is CALSGGQGNQPQHF. In DNA, the CDR3 is TGTGCCTTATCCGGGGGACAGGGCAATCAGCCCCAGCATTTT.

The chain recombines TRBV10-3 with TRBJ2-1; 7 bases map to TRBD2. Unmatched junction bases numbered 6, after V lost 5 bases and J lost 8 bases. CDR3 length equals 13 residues. Germline CDR1 is ENHRY and CDR2 is SYGVKD. The DNA for the CDR3 is TGTGCCATCAGTTGGCGGGAGAATGATGAGCAGTTCTTC. Translated: CAISWRENDEQFF.

The gene calls are TRBV28 and TRBJ2-5; D ambiguous. The last part of the DNA fits TRBJ2-7 better; the J call may be wrong. CDR3 length: 14 amino acids. Germline loops: CDR1 MDHEN, CDR2 SYDVKM. CDR3 in amino acids: CASSLTAHSYEQYF. Here the CDR3 DNA reads TGTGCCAGCAGTTTGACCGCTCACTCGTACGAGCAGTACTTC.

The chain links TRBV11-2 to TRBJ1-3, with no clear D. V lost 3 bases to trimming and J lost 0 bases, with 9 bases between them. CDR1 and CDR2 from the germline V gene are SGHAT and FQNNGV. This CDR3 is built from 15 residues. In DNA, the CDR3 is TGTGCCAGCAGCTTGGCGCAACTCTCTGGAAACACCATATATTTT. Its protein product is CASSLAQLSGNTIYF.

The rearrangement uses TRBV18 and TRBJ2-5; unclear D gene. Looked up from germline, CDR1 is KGHSH and CDR2 is LQKENI. The CDR3 extends over 11 amino acids. V was shortened by 6 bases and J by 5 bases, with 7 bases between the two germline ends. This chain's CDR3 is CASSLEETQYF. Here the CDR3 DNA reads TGTGCCAGCTCCCTTGAGGAGACCCAGTACTTC.

V usage is TRBV9 and J usage is TRBJ2-1; D might be TRBD2 (6 bases). V lost 2 bases and J lost 5, with 14 bases in between. This CDR3 has 15 amino acids. Germline CDR1 SGDLS, CDR2 YYNGEE. CDR3 region: CASSVTGDPHNEQFF. The CDR3 DNA reads TGTGCCAGCAGCGTGACGGGGGACCCCCACAATGAGCAGTTCTTC.